The rows below give T cell receptor beta chains drawn from one sample of a study of radiation and T cells in renal cell carcinoma. Using immunoSEQ multiplex PCR, the repertoire was profiled, and TCRdb retains in-frame clones only, with some absent. The sample lists 95,000 to 150,000 clones, about four fifths occurring once. Sequenced here: blood, sampled from a patient whose treatment included radiotherapy and nephrectomy. These receptors all come from a man in his forties or fifties with renal cell carcinoma. The CDR3 runs from the conserved cysteine through the conserved F or W. The D gene is left open where the match is weak. Not all rows give a size; the values are once, few, many and, for expanded clones, a class.

V: TRBV5-1; J: TRBJ1-2; D: -; size: -; DNA: TGCGCCAGCAGCTTGGAACCCGGGACGAATTATGGCTACACCTTC; CDR3: CASSLEPGTNYGYTF
V: TRBV6-5; J: TRBJ2-7; D: TRBD1; size: -; DNA: TGTGCCAGCAGTTACTTGGGACAGGGGGATGGCGAGCAGTACTTC; CDR3: CASSYLGQGDGEQYF
V: TRBV5-4; J: TRBJ1-1; D: TRBD1; size: few; DNA: TGTGCCAGCAGCGATTCTGACAGGGGGCGCCCTGAAGCTTTCTTT; CDR3: CASSDSDRGRPEAFF
V: TRBV5-8; J: TRBJ1-4; D: -; size: -; DNA: TGTGCCAGCAGGACAGAATTTGCAACTAATGAAAAACTGTTTTTT; CDR3: CASRTEFATNEKLFF
V: TRBV10-3; J: TRBJ1-4; D: -; size: -; DNA: TGTGCCATCGGGGACACGGGAGGGAAGGCAACTAATGAAAAACTGTTTTTT; CDR3: CAIGDTGGKATNEKLFF
V: TRBV10-2; J: TRBJ1-2; D: TRBD1; size: -; DNA: TGCGCCAGCAGTGAGTCAGAGGGGGCAAGTGGCTACACCTTC; CDR3: CASSESEGASGYTF
V: TRBV5-1; J: TRBJ2-7; D: -; size: -; DNA: TGCGCCAGCAGCTCTTCGCCGGGACAATCCTACGAGCAGTACTTC; CDR3: CASSSSPGQSYEQYF
V: TRBV10-3; J: TRBJ2-7; D: -; size: few; DNA: TGTGCCATCGGGGGCCTGGGGGAGGCCTACGAGCAGTACTTC; CDR3: CAIGGLGEAYEQYF
V: TRBV5-6; J: TRBJ2-5; D: TRBD1; size: -; DNA: TGTGCCAGCAGCCTGACAGGGCGTGAGACCCAGTACTTC; CDR3: CASSLTGRETQYF
V: TRBV11-1; J: TRBJ1-6; D: -; size: -; DNA: TGTGCCAGCAGCTTGACTTCTGCCCGGGAATCACCCCTCCACTTT; CDR3: CASSLTSARESPLHF
V: TRBV15; J: TRBJ2-7; D: -; size: -; DNA: TGTGCCACCAGCAGAAGCCAGGGAATCTACGAGCAGTACTTC; CDR3: CATSRSQGIYEQYF
V: TRBV29-1; J: TRBJ2-2; D: -; size: -; DNA: TGCAGCGTTGAAGAGAGGCGGCAGGGGCTGGCCACCGGGGAGCTGTTTTTT; CDR3: CSVEERRQGLATGELFF
V: TRBV2; J: TRBJ2-1; D: TRBD1; size: -; DNA: TGTGCCAGCAGTGGCAGGGGGCGCGATGAGCAGTTCTTC; CDR3: CASSGRGRDEQFF
V: TRBV28; J: TRBJ1-2; D: TRBD1; size: -; DNA: TGTGCCAGCAGGTGGGGCGGGACAGGGCCTGGGGGCTACACCTTC; CDR3: CASRWGGTGPGGYTF
V: TRBV10-3; J: TRBJ2-2; D: -; size: -; DNA: TGTGCCATCGCCCCAGGAGGAATTGGAAACACCGGGGAGCTGTTTTTT; CDR3: CAIAPGGIGNTGELFF
V: TRBV7-3; J: TRBJ1-2; D: -; size: -; DNA: TGTGCCAGCAGCTTAAGAGATGGCTACACCTTC; CDR3: CASSLRDGYTF